The 13 T cell receptor beta chains in this list originate from one sample, sequenced in a study of blood T cell repertoires in COVID-19. Repertoires were generated with immunoSEQ multiplex PCR, while TCRdb's copy carries only in-frame clones and drops some. The data show 250,000 or so clones, with around 86% seen just once and about 1.6% held by the top ten. Sequencing used peripheral blood. The receptor set was obtained from a woman between 40 and 50 years old who had recovered from COVID-19.

This rearrangement joins TRBV3-1 (or the pseudogene TRBV3-2) to TRBJ1-1, with TRBD1 matching 9 bases. The J segment lost 6 bases and the V segment lost 4 bases, leaving 6 bases of the junction unmatched. The CDR3 has 14 residues. Germline CDR1 and CDR2: LGHDT and YNNKEL (reference sequence). The CDR3 region has the DNA TGTGCCAGCAGCCTCCGGGACAGGGTACCTGAAGCTTTCTTT. Residues: CASSLRDRVPEAFF.

The chain couples TRBV21-1 to TRBJ1-5. TRBV21-1 is flagged as a pseudogene. The CDR3 spans 16 residues. This CDR3 reads CASSSAIRDSNQPQHF. The CDR3 region has the DNA TGTGCCAGCAGCAGCGCAATTAGAGATAGCAATCAGCCCCAGCATTTT.

In regard to this clone: The junction differs from germline at one of its ends, possibly a read error. The chain links TRBV7-7 to TRBJ2-7; 7 positions agree with TRBD1. The CDR3 loop spans 15 amino acids. Germline V gives CDR1 SSHAT, CDR2 FNYEAQ (reference sequence). The CDR3, as DNA: TGTGCTAGCAGCTTCAGACAGGGTGGTTTCTACGAGCAGTACTTC. It specifies CASSFRQGGFYEQYF.

The rearrangement links TRBV9 to TRBJ2-5; a possible D gene is TRBD1 (5 bases). The CDR3 covers 15 residues. Germline CDR1 SGDLS, CDR2 YYNGEE. Trimming took off 0 bases at V and 0 bases at J, with 9 bases between the two ends. The CDR3 reads CASSVGIGDQETQYF. Written as DNA, the CDR3 is TGTGCCAGCAGCGTAGGTATAGGGGACCAAGAGACCCAGTACTTC.

The chain links TRBV6-2 or TRBV6-3 to TRBJ1-5; maybe TRBD1 (5 bases). CDR3 length equals 15 residues. V lost 5 bases to trimming and J lost 5 bases, with 16 bases between them. CDR1 is MNHEY, CDR2 SVGEGT, per germline. The CDR3 sequence is CASSRGGGRHQPQHF. The CDR3 region has the DNA TGTGCCAGCAGTCGGGGTGGGGGGAGGCATCAGCCCCAGCATTTT.

In this sample, this clone turned up a few times. This chain connects TRBV10-3 to TRBJ2-3; 15 bases are a match to TRBD2. The CDR3 spans 17 residues. Trimming removed 8 bases from V and 0 bases from J; junction bases left unmatched: 6. The germline gives CDR1 ENHRY, CDR2 SYGVKD. CDR3 DNA sequence: TGTGCCATCGGGTTGGGGACTAGCGGGGGGAGCACAGATACGCAGTATTTT. Amino acid sequence: CAIGLGTSGGSTDTQYF.

V usage is TRBV2 and J usage is TRBJ1-2; D might be TRBD1 (5 bases). This CDR3 region has 14 residues. Trimming pared 2 bases from V and 10 bases from J, leaving 17 bases between. Germline lookup yields CDR1 SNHLY and CDR2 FYNNEI. The CDR3 DNA follows: TGTGCCAGCAGTGAATTGGAACAGGTAGAGTACTACACCTTC. Its translation is CASSELEQVEYYTF. Complete variable domain (other parts from reference TRBV2 and TRBJ1-2): EPEVTQTPSHQVTQMGQEVILRCVPISNHLYFYWYRQILGQKVEFLVSFYNNEISEKSEIFDDQFSVERPDGSNFTLKIRSTKLEDSAMYFCASSELEQVEYYTFGSGTRLTVV.

The chain is built from TRBV5-4 and TRBJ2-1, with 12 bases lining up with TRBD2. Trimming at V came to 1 base and at J to 7 bases, leaving 9 bases not matched to a gene. This CDR3 region has 17 residues. Germline CDR1 and CDR2: SGHNT and YYREEE (reference sequence). The DNA for the CDR3 is TGTGCCAGCAGCTTGTCGTCTAGCGGGGGGGCGGGGAATGAGCAGTTCTTC. It yields the protein CASSLSSSGGAGNEQFF.

The CDR3 loop is CASSSPPSGQFF. In DNA, the CDR3 is TGTGCCAGCAGCTCACCTCCCAGTGGGCAGTTCTTC. The V call is TRBV7-3, the J call TRBJ2-1, with D uncertain. V shed 4 bases and J shed 12 bases, with 13 bases lying between them. CDR3 length: 12 amino acids. Germline V gene data show CDR1 as SGHTA and CDR2 as FQGTGA.

This clone was observed a handful of times. This chain links TRBV27 with TRBJ1-1; no reliable D call. Germline CDR1 and CDR2: MNHEY and SMNVEV (reference sequence). CDR3 length: 14 amino acids. V lost 6 bases and J 1 base, leaving 12 bases between the germline ends. The CDR3 reads CASSPSSQNTEAFF. The CDR3 DNA follows: TGTGCCAGCAGCCCTTCTAGTCAGAACACTGAAGCTTTCTTT.

This clone was seen more than once but under ten times. This chain links TRBV2 with TRBJ1-1; a weak D match, TRBD1 (5 bases). The germline CDR1 and CDR2 sequences are SNHLY and FYNNEI. There are 13 residues in the CDR3. Trimming pared 7 bases from V and 6 bases from J, leaving 15 bases between. CDR3 nucleotide sequence: TGTGCCAGCATCCGGGCTGGGGCCGCTGAAGCTTTCTTT. It translates to CASIRAGAAEAFF.

A few counts support this clone. V is TRBV4-1 and J is TRBJ1-4; 7 bases fit TRBD1. The length of the CDR3 is 17 residues. Germline CDR1 is MGHRA and CDR2 is YSYEKL. With V trimmed by 7 bases and J by 1 base, 12 bases remained unmatched. The CDR3 DNA sequence: TGCGCCAGCACCTCGACAGGGTTGCATCGAACTAATGAAAAACTGTTTTTT. Its translation: CASTSTGLHRTNEKLFF.

The CDR3 loop is CASSPGQDFSGNTIYF. DNA of the CDR3: TGTGCCAGCAGCCCAGGGCAGGATTTCTCTGGAAACACCATATATTTT. This sequence joins TRBV9 and TRBJ1-3; D may be TRBD1 (5 bases). Germline CDR1 and CDR2: SGDLS and YYNGEE. There are 16 residues in the CDR3. V lost 4 bases to trimming and J lost 0 bases, with 14 bases between them.